This T cell receptor beta chain emerged from a study of T-cell memory formation after mild COVID-19. Study conclusions and caveats: Contracting CD4+ clones were located mainly in CM and EM, and CD8+ clones in EMRA.

This clonotype occurred a few times. The antigen is not known. Germline V lookup: CDR1 ENHRY, CDR2 SYGVKD. The CDR3 has 16 amino acids. V lost 10 bases to trimming and J lost 2 bases, with 24 bases between them. TCRdb re-called the 5' RACE reads with MiXCR, one entry per CDR3 protein. The data contain more than 450,000 distinct CDR3 sequences, around 17% of them seen just once; the ten biggest clones take up approximately 12%. This clonotype was sampled from an adult woman who had mild COVID-19 (a few samples of this study predate the infection). Cell type and time point are not known. Sequenced: PBMCs or a T cell subset sorted from them (not recorded which). This chain joins TRBV10-3 and TRBJ2-7; D gene uncertain. Here the CDR3 DNA reads TGTGCCAGTAAGGTCAGAGACGTGGGCCCCACCTACGAGCAGTACTTC. Its translation is CASKVRDVGPTYEQYF.